Listed here are 27 T cell receptor beta chains from one sample, sequenced in a study of T-cell reconstitution after alpha-beta-depleted transplantation in children. As it was prepared, the TCRbeta library received unique molecular identifiers. MiXCR was run by TCRdb on the PCR reads, yielding one entry per CDR3 protein. Altogether about 280,000 distinct CDR3 sequences are present, roughly 12% being singletons, with the ten largest covering 23%. The source material was peripheral blood, sampled 180 days after TCRalphabeta/CD19-depleted stem cell transplant. These receptors came from a male patient between 2 and 15 years old who had a stem cell transplant for chronic granulomatous disease, so the T cells may come from the graft donor.

The table lists this clonotype with many counts. The chain has TRBV6-2 or TRBV6-3 and TRBJ1-4; D not certain. The germline V and J ends were trimmed by 6 bases and 4 bases, with 15 bases remaining between them. In germline, CDR1 is MNHEY, CDR2 SVGEGT. This CDR3 region has 15 residues. The CDR3, as DNA: TGTGCCAGCAGCAACGTGGAAGTCCTTAATGAAAAACTGTTTTTT. The encoded protein is CASSNVEVLNEKLFF.

This clonotype has a handful of counts. The junction departs from germline at one end; a sequencing error may be responsible. The rearrangement uses TRBV28 and TRBJ2-1; D gene uncertain. The CDR3 is 8 residues long. From germline, CDR1 is MDHEN and CDR2 SYDVKM. The DNA for the CDR3 is TGTGCCAGCGGCCCGACTCTCTTC. It codes for CASGPTLF.

This clonotype was recorded many times. The chain combines TRBV7-3 with TRBJ2-1, with TRBD1 as a possible D gene (6 bases). Trimming shortened V by 6 bases and J by 5 bases, and 17 bases separated the two germline ends. Germline-derived CDR1 and CDR2 are SGHTA and FQGTGA. The CDR3 is 15 amino acids. The DNA for the CDR3 is TGTGCCAGCAGGGCGAGGTCAGGGGAGAACAATGAGCAGTTCTTC. It translates to CASRARSGENNEQFF.

This clonotype was seen ten or more times. The J gene is TRBJ1-4, the V gene TRBV29-1; D remains unclear. CDR1 and CDR2 (germline): SQVTM, ANQGSEA. V lost 6 bases and J lost 0, with 14 bases in between. CDR3 length equals 15 residues. CDR3: CSVRQNFPTNEKLFF. In nucleotides, the CDR3 is TGCAGCGTGCGACAAAACTTTCCAACTAATGAAAAACTGTTTTTT.

To note about this clonotype: Being one base from a much bigger clone, this may be a read error. The gene calls are TRBV15 and TRBJ1-5; D may be TRBD1 (5 bases). This CDR3 is 14 amino acids long. The V gene's germline CDR1 is LNHNV and CDR2 YYDKDF (reference sequence). Trimming took off 4 bases at V and 5 bases at J, with 12 bases between the two ends. CDR3 loop: CATSIGRGDQPQHF. The CDR3 DNA is TGTGCCACCAGCATAGGACGGGGGGATCAGCCCCAGCATTTT.

Remarks on this clonotype: This sequence may be a read error, since a much larger clone differs from it by one base. The chain is built from TRBV7-6 and TRBJ2-7; 10 positions agree with TRBD1. CDR1 and CDR2 (germline): SGHVS, FNYEAQ. Unmatched junction bases numbered 15, after V lost 5 bases and J lost 5 bases. The CDR3 covers 17 residues. The CDR3 protein is CASSKLGQGMAGNEQYF. In DNA form, the CDR3 reads TGTGCCAGCAGCAAATTGGGACAGGGGATGGCTGGCAACGAGCAGTACTTC.

This clonotype was found a few times. The chain recombines TRBV30 with TRBJ2-1; 13 bases map to TRBD2. The CDR3 is 14 amino acids. V shed 2 bases, J shed 6 bases, and the junction held 1 base outside the gene matches. Germline assignment: CDR1 GTSNPN and CDR2 SVGIG (reference sequence). CDR3 DNA sequence: TGTGCCTGGAGTACTAGCGGGAGGGCCAATGAGCAGTTCTTC. Its translation: CAWSTSGRANEQFF.

This clonotype was seen repeatedly, ten times or more. J is TRBJ2-1 and V is TRBV27; the match to TRBD2 covers 8 bases. Per the germline V gene, CDR1 is MNHEY and CDR2 is SMNVEV (reference sequence). CDR3 size: 15 residues. The V segment lost 0 bases and the J segment 5 bases; nucleotides outside the gene matches: 3. CDR3 protein: CASSLSTGGDNEQFF. The CDR3 DNA reads as TGTGCCAGCAGTTTATCTACGGGAGGGGACAATGAGCAGTTCTTC.

Concerning this clonotype: A much more abundant neighbour one base away suggests this may be a read error. This chain links TRBV27 with TRBJ2-5; TRBD2 matches 9 bases. From germline, CDR1 is MNHEY and CDR2 SMNVEV (reference sequence). The CDR3 totals 16 residues. V lost 7 bases and J lost 5; bases outside the gene matches: 14. CDR3 region: CASTGTSWGPGETQYF. DNA for the CDR3: TGTGCCAGCACCGGGACTAGCTGGGGCCCTGGGGAGACCCAGTACTTC.

This clonotype was found many times. The chain couples TRBV28 to TRBJ2-4, with 7 bases matching TRBD2. Germline lookup yields CDR1 MDHEN and CDR2 SYDVKM. The CDR3 runs 15 residues. V was pared by 7 bases and J by 0 bases, with 6 bases of the junction left unmatched. The CDR3 sequence: CASIGGGLAKNIQYF. The CDR3 DNA sequence: TGTGCCAGCATCGGCGGGGGATTAGCCAAAAACATTCAGTACTTC.

This clonotype was recorded many times. The V and J genes are TRBV27 and TRBJ2-1, with 7 positions matching TRBD2. Trimming removed 3 bases from V and 2 bases from J; junction bases left unmatched: 4. The CDR3 sequence is 15 residues long. The germline V gene has CDR1 MNHEY and CDR2 SMNVEV (reference sequence). The DNA for the CDR3 is TGTGCCAGCAGTTTTGTCCGGGGGGCCTACAATGAGCAGTTCTTC. Encoded protein: CASSFVRGAYNEQFF.

Note on this clonotype: One base away lies a much larger clone, so this may be a sequencing read error. This sequence joins TRBV5-1 and TRBJ2-3, with a tentative D call TRBD2 (5 bases). The germline CDR1 and CDR2 sequences are SGHRS and YFSETQ. CDR3 length equals 16 residues. This chain's CDR3 is CASSLAFEGITDTHYF. In DNA, the CDR3 is TGCGCCAGCAGCTTGGCCTTCGAGGGAATCACAGATACGCATTATTTT.

This clonotype was seen many times. The chain joins TRBV4-3 to TRBJ2-5; 10 nucleotides align to TRBD1. The CDR3 runs to 16 residues. Germline trimming cut 6 bases from V and 0 bases from J; bases unmatched to any gene: 7. In germline, CDR1 is LGHNA, CDR2 YSLEER. Here the CDR3 DNA reads TGCGCCAGCAGTCGGGGACAGGGGAGGTACCAAGAGACCCAGTACTTC. Translated: CASSRGQGRYQETQYF.

About this clonotype: The junction departs from germline at one end; a sequencing error may be responsible. V gene TRBV25-1 combines with J gene TRBJ1-6; D gene uncertain. This CDR3 comprises 15 residues. CDR1 is MGHDK, CDR2 SYGVNS, per germline. The CDR3 nucleotides read TGTGCCAGCAGTGCAGATGGTCTTTATAATTCATCCCTCCACTTT. The encoded protein is CASSADGLYNSSLHF.

This clonotype was observed many times. V and J are TRBV6-2 or TRBV6-3 and TRBJ2-5; D tentatively fits TRBD1 or TRBD2 (5 bases each). Germline V gene lookup returns CDR1 MNHEY and CDR2 SVGEGT. Trimming took 6 bases from V and 0 from J, leaving 23 bases between them. The CDR3 loop spans 18 amino acids. DNA for the CDR3: TGTGCCAGCAGATTACGCGACGGGGACCGAGGGTACCAAGAGACCCAGTACTTC. Translating gives CASRLRDGDRGYQETQYF.

Ten or more counts support this clonotype. V usage is TRBV6-5 and J usage is TRBJ2-7; 8 bases line up with TRBD1. Trimming removed 8 bases from V and 7 bases from J; junction bases left unmatched: 13. Germline V gene data show CDR1 as MNHEY and CDR2 as SVGAGI. CDR3 length equals 14 residues. The CDR3 DNA reads TGTGCCAGCTCGAGCCAGGGGGCGAAGACTGAGCAGTACTTC. It specifies CASSSQGAKTEQYF.

This clonotype was recorded many times. DNA for the CDR3: TGCAGTGCGGGACATTGGGATGGAGAGACCCAGTACTTC. This encodes CSAGHWDGETQYF. J is TRBJ2-5 and V is TRBV20-1, with D possibly being TRBD1 (6 bases). Trimming took off 6 bases at V and 4 bases at J, with 15 bases between the two ends. CDR1 is DFQATT and CDR2 is SNEGSKA in the germline V gene (reference sequence). This CDR3 contains 13 residues.

This clonotype was seen many times. The CDR3 is CASSLDRGRNEQYF. The CDR3 DNA follows: TGCGCCAGCAGCCTTGACAGGGGGCGGAACGAGCAGTACTTC. The chain links TRBV4-3 to TRBJ2-7, with 10 bases lining up with TRBD1. V shed 4 bases and J 5 bases; nucleotides not matched to a gene: 5. The CDR3 runs to 14 residues. Germline-derived CDR1 and CDR2 are LGHNA and YSLEER.

This clonotype was seen many times. The V gene is TRBV20-1, the J gene TRBJ1-4, with D uncertain. Trimming shortened V by 0 bases and J by 8 bases, and 13 bases separated the two germline ends. Germline CDR1 and CDR2: DFQATT and SNEGSKA (reference sequence). The CDR3 is made up of 14 amino acids. This CDR3 is CSARDLGRWEKLFF. CDR3 coding DNA: TGCAGTGCTAGAGATCTTGGCCGGTGGGAAAAACTGTTTTTT.

In this sample, this clonotype turned up once. A read error is possible here, since a much larger clone lies one base away. The V call is TRBV7-2, the J call TRBJ2-7; D is ambiguous. V was trimmed by 0 bases and J by 8 bases, leaving 11 bases between them. Germline CDR1 is SGHTA and CDR2 is FQGNSA. The CDR3 length is 13 residues. The CDR3, as DNA: TGTGCCAGCAGCTTAGCTTTGGGTTACAAGCAGTACTTC. Translation: CASSLALGYKQYF.

This clonotype was counted ten times or more. The chain combines TRBV13 with TRBJ2-7; TRBD1 matches at 12 bases. V lost 5 bases to trimming and J lost 6 bases; unmatched junction nucleotides: 11. The germline gives CDR1 PRHDT, CDR2 FYEKMQ (reference sequence). There are 16 residues in the CDR3. In DNA, the CDR3 is TGTGCCAGCAGCCCCGGGACAGGGGGCAAACTGGTCGAGCAGTACTTC. Encoded protein: CASSPGTGGKLVEQYF.

This clonotype was seen many times. The rearrangement joins TRBV18 to TRBJ2-5; 10 bases line up with TRBD2. V dropped 1 base and J dropped 2; count of bases not matched to a gene: 10. Germline V gives CDR1 KGHSH, CDR2 LQKENI. The length of the CDR3 is 18 residues. CDR3 residues: CASSPRAVLLAGQETQYF. DNA for the CDR3: TGTGCCAGCTCACCACGGGCCGTTTTACTAGCGGGACAAGAGACCCAGTACTTC.

This clonotype was counted at least ten times. The chain employs TRBV4-1 and TRBJ2-1, with TRBD1 matching over 7 bases. The CDR3 totals 16 residues. V shed 3 bases, J shed 2 bases, and the junction held 7 bases outside the gene matches. Per germline, CDR1 MGHRA and CDR2 YSYEKL. CDR3 sequence reads: CASSQINRGAYNEQFF. The DNA for the CDR3 is TGCGCCAGCAGCCAGATCAACAGGGGCGCCTACAATGAGCAGTTCTTC.

This clonotype was counted at least ten times. The chain recombines TRBV27 with TRBJ2-3; the D call may be TRBD1 or TRBD2 (5 bases each). Germline V gene sequence: CDR1 MNHEY, CDR2 SMNVEV (reference sequence). The V gene lost 7 bases and the J gene lost 4 bases, with 15 bases spanning the gap. The CDR3 runs 14 residues. CDR3 nucleotides: TGTGCCAGCACCCAACCGGGGCTTGCAGATACGCAGTATTTT. Encoded protein: CASTQPGLADTQYF.

Comments on this clonotype: A much larger clone differs from this one at a single base, so this may be a read error. This sequence joins TRBV19 and TRBJ2-1; a possible D gene is TRBD1 (6 bases). CDR1 and CDR2 (germline): LNHDA, SQIVND (reference sequence). The CDR3 totals 16 residues. DNA of the CDR3: TGTGCCAATGAGTTGGGGGCCGTGGCGGAGAAAGTTGAGCGGTTCTTC. Encoded protein: CANELGAVAEKVERFF.

The CDR3 DNA reads TGCGCCAGCAGCGAGCAGTTCTTC. This sequence encodes CASSEQFF. This sequence joins TRBV10-1 and TRBJ2-1; D not certain. The CDR3 contains 8 residues. Trimming stripped 6 bases from V and 10 bases from J, with 1 base between. Germline CDR1 is WNHNN and CDR2 is SYGVQD (reference sequence).

This clonotype has at least ten counts. CDR3 sequence reads: CASSPVAGGLINEQFF. The CDR3 nucleotides are TGTGCCAGCAGTCCTGTAGCGGGAGGCCTGATCAATGAGCAGTTCTTC. J is TRBJ2-1 and V is TRBV28; 10 bases agree with TRBD2. This CDR3 comprises 16 residues. With V trimmed by 5 bases and J by 6 bases, 10 bases remained unmatched. Per germline, CDR1 MDHEN and CDR2 SYDVKM.